These T cell receptor beta chains were read from a single sample in a study of blood T cell repertoires in COVID-19. Libraries were prepared by immunoSEQ multiplex PCR; TCRdb keeps only in-frame clonotypes and omits some of them. The sample yields around 200,000 clones, 86% seen once. The source material was PBMCs or T cells enriched from blood (not recorded which). These receptors were taken from a woman aged 50 to 60 in a cohort exposed to, infected with or recovered from COVID-19 (not recorded which). Both conserved end residues are part of each CDR3. A D gene is named only where the DNA matches it firmly. Size values are once, few and many counts, or a class for expanded clones, and some rows have none.

.	.	TRBJ2-1	TRBV5-1	CASSSKNYNEQFF	TGCGCCAGCAGCTCCAAAAACTACAATGAGCAGTTCTTC
once	TRBD1	TRBJ2-5	TRBV7-9	CASSDPTGGGRETQYF	TGTGCCAGCAGCGATCCGACAGGGGGCGGGAGGGAGACCCAGTACTTC
.	.	TRBJ1-2	TRBV30	CAWSVGGGYTF	TGTGCCTGGAGTGTAGGGGGTGGCTACACCTTC
.	TRBD2	TRBJ2-5	TRBV7-8	CASSLMGGGSQETQYF	TGTGCCAGCAGCTTAATGGGCGGGGGGTCACAAGAGACCCAGTACTTC
.	.	TRBJ2-3	TRBV28	CASSRGNTDTQYF	TGTGCCAGCAGTCGGGGGAACACAGATACGCAGTATTTT
.	.	TRBJ1-2	TRBV6-5	CASSYPYTRGGYGYTF	TGTGCCAGCAGTTACCCGTACACGCGGGGGGGCTATGGCTACACCTTC
.	.	TRBJ2-7	TRBV28	CASSTSGNGGQYF	TGTGCCAGCAGTACCTCCGGGAATGGTGGGCAGTACTTC
.	TRBD1	TRBJ2-7	TRBV18	CASSPPGQSSYEQYF	TGTGCCAGCTCACCACCGGGACAGAGCTCCTACGAGCAGTACTTC
.	TRBD2	TRBJ2-3	TRBV5-1	CASSLTPSGGPNTQYF	TGCGCCAGCAGCTTGACTCCAAGCGGGGGGCCAAATACGCAGTATTTT
.	.	TRBJ1-5	TRBV24-1	CATSDSSNQPQHF	TGTGCCACATCGGACAGCAGCAATCAGCCCCAGCATTTT
once	.	TRBJ2-2	TRBV7-9	CASSLSSSSGQNTGELFF	TGTGCCAGCAGCTTAAGTAGCTCATCCGGACAGAACACCGGGGAGCTGTTTTTT
.	TRBD1	TRBJ2-1	TRBV30	CAWEGQGSYNEQFF	TGTGCCTGGGAAGGACAGGGTAGCTACAATGAGCAGTTCTTC
.	TRBD2	TRBJ2-1	TRBV24-1	CATSDSTSGGAGQFF	TGTGCCACCAGTGATTCGACTAGCGGGGGGGCCGGGCAGTTCTTC
.	.	TRBJ1-4	TRBV4-1	CASSQRGGAPGAKLFF	TGCGCCAGCAGCCAAAGAGGGGGGGCCCCTGGAGCAAAACTGTTTTTT
.	.	TRBJ1-3	TRBV29-1	CSVGFLGLSGNTIYF	TGCAGCGTTGGATTTCTGGGCCTCTCTGGAAACACCATATATTTT
.	.	TRBJ2-1	TRBV7-8	CASSFGRGRTYNEQFF	TGTGCCAGCAGCTTTGGTCGTGGCAGAACCTACAATGAGCAGTTCTTC
.	.	TRBJ1-3	TRBV15	CATSRAGDTSGNTIYF	TGTGCCACCAGCAGAGCAGGGGATACCTCTGGAAACACCATATATTTT
once	.	TRBJ1-2	TRBV4-2	CASSQAQGSPGYTF	TGTGCCAGCAGCCAAGCACAGGGTTCTCCCGGCTACACCTTC
.	TRBD1	TRBJ2-2	TRBV4-2	CASSRRQGVSTGELFF	TGTGCCAGCAGCCGCAGACAGGGTGTAAGCACCGGGGAGCTGTTTTTT
once	.	TRBJ1-3	TRBV19	CASSTELSGNTIYF	TGTGCCAGTAGTACTGAGCTCTCTGGAAACACCATATATTTT
.	.	TRBJ2-2	TRBV5-1	CASSLLPPGNTGELFF	TGCGCCAGCAGCTTATTACCCCCGGGTAACACCGGGGAGCTGTTTTTT